This T cell receptor (beta chain) was obtained from a study of cytomegalovirus exposure and HLA in healthy donors. The wider study: Inside one of the first data releases sat roughly 80 million unique TCRs taken from HLA-typed donors. Whole-study findings and limits: In a later analysis, about 17,000 TCR beta sequences were associated with HLA alleles at 0.05 false discovery rate. The authors considered a cluster of highly shared sequence variants likely to be a sequencing artifact.

13 Jbeta primers and 60 Vbeta primers were used for the PCR. Some clones are missing from TCRdb's copy, which holds only in-frame ones; the method was immunoSEQ multiplex PCR. Here the sample spans about 140,000 clones, more than 75% being singletons. CDR3 length: 14 residues. The germline V gene encodes CDR1 LNHDA and CDR2 SQIVND (reference sequence). Trimming took 5 bases from V and 3 from J, leaving 11 bases between them. As concerns this clone: Its antigen is not identified.

The specimen was PBMCs. The receptor comes from a female donor in good health and CMV-seronegative. The V call is TRBV19, the J call TRBJ1-5, with D unclear. CDR3 bases: TGTGCCAGTAGTCCGTCGGTGCCCAATCAGCCCCAGCATTTT. Amino acid sequence: CASSPSVPNQPQHF.